This is a list of T cell receptor beta chains from one sample in a study of cytomegalovirus exposure and HLA in healthy donors. Some clones are missing from TCRdb's copy, which holds only in-frame ones; the method was immunoSEQ multiplex PCR. The profile shows tens of thousands of clones, 88% of them singletons. Sequences were obtained from PBMCs. These receptors all stem from a young woman in good health and CMV-seronegative. The CDR3 runs from the conserved cysteine through the conserved F or W. A D gene is named only where the DNA matches it firmly. Size is omitted from some rows. Given values are once, few, many or a class for expanded clones.

d_call	clone_size	v_call	j_call	cdr3_aa	cdr3_nt
TRBD2	-	TRBV9	TRBJ2-1	CASSVGASGSNEQFF	TGTGCCAGCAGCGTAGGGGCTAGCGGGAGCAATGAGCAGTTCTTC
TRBD2	-	TRBV11-2	TRBJ2-3	CASSSSSGASGLPTDTQYF	TGTGCCAGCAGCTCATCTTCCGGGGCTAGCGGGCTCCCCACAGATACGCAGTATTTT
-	-	TRBV6-1	TRBJ1-3	CASSEEPSSGNTIYF	TGTGCCAGCAGTGAAGAGCCGAGCTCTGGAAACACCATATATTTT
TRBD1	-	TRBV10-3	TRBJ1-2	CAISESTRTGGYTF	TGTGCCATCAGTGAGTCGACTAGGACAGGTGGCTACACCTTC
-	-	TRBV5-6	TRBJ2-5	CASSFGERAQETQYF	TGTGCCAGCAGCTTCGGGGAGAGGGCCCAAGAGACCCAGTACTTC
-	-	TRBV10-3	TRBJ2-7	CAISGGNVYEQYF	TGTGCCATCAGTGGTGGCAACGTCTACGAGCAGTACTTC
-	-	TRBV2	TRBJ2-1	CASSGVSRGDYNEQFF	TGTGCCAGCAGTGGTGTAAGCCGCGGTGACTACAATGAGCAGTTCTTC
-	once	TRBV6-1	TRBJ2-1	CASSEGLVSYNEQFF	TGTGCCAGCAGTGAAGGACTAGTCTCCTACAATGAGCAGTTCTTC
-	-	TRBV27	TRBJ1-1	CASSLFGGQNTEAFF	TGTGCCAGCAGTTTATTCGGGGGGCAGAACACTGAAGCTTTCTTT
TRBD1	-	TRBV6-5	TRBJ1-2	CASSYDLQGTGYTF	TGTGCCAGCAGTTACGATCTACAGGGGACCGGCTACACCTTC
-	-	TRBV11-2	TRBJ1-2	CASSFGGSYGYTF	TGTGCCAGCAGCTTTGGGGGGAGCTATGGCTACACCTTC
TRBD2	-	TRBV5-5	TRBJ2-7	CASSLSGGPRQYF	TGTGCCAGCAGCTTGAGCGGGGGGCCTAGGCAGTACTTC
TRBD1	-	TRBV15	TRBJ1-3	CATSGGGTGGNTIYF	TGTGCCACCAGCGGAGGGGGGACAGGTGGAAACACCATATATTTT
-	-	TRBV11-2	TRBJ1-2	CASSLVAGGYGYTF	TGTGCCAGCAGCTTAGTGGCGGGCGGCTATGGCTACACCTTC
-	few	TRBV9	TRBJ2-3	CASSRNTGRSDDTQYF	TGTGCCAGCAGCAGGAACACAGGGCGCTCGGATGATACGCAGTATTTT
-	-	TRBV28	TRBJ1-5	CATKYSQLNQPQHF	TGTGCCACCAAGTACAGTCAACTCAATCAGCCCCAGCATTTT
-	few	TRBV19	TRBJ1-2	CASSIVYGYTF	TGTGCCAGTAGTATCGTCTATGGCTACACCTTC
TRBD2	-	TRBV9	TRBJ2-1	CASTPSGRAFNNEQFF	TGTGCCAGCACCCCTAGCGGGAGGGCTTTTAACAATGAGCAGTTCTTC
-	-	TRBV4-1	TRBJ2-7	CASSQVEGAYEQYF	TGCGCCAGCAGCCAAGTCGAGGGGGCCTACGAGCAGTACTTC
-	-	TRBV7-2	TRBJ2-7	CASSPAGYEQYF	TGTGCCAGCAGCCCTGCCGGCTACGAGCAGTACTTC
-	once	TRBV6-5	TRBJ1-3	CASTPPGGNTIYF	TGTGCCAGCACCCCTCCAGGTGGAAACACCATATATTTT
TRBD1	-	TRBV6-5	TRBJ1-1	CASSYSPTGAGTEAFF	TGTGCCAGCAGTTACTCGCCGACAGGGGCGGGCACTGAAGCTTTCTTT